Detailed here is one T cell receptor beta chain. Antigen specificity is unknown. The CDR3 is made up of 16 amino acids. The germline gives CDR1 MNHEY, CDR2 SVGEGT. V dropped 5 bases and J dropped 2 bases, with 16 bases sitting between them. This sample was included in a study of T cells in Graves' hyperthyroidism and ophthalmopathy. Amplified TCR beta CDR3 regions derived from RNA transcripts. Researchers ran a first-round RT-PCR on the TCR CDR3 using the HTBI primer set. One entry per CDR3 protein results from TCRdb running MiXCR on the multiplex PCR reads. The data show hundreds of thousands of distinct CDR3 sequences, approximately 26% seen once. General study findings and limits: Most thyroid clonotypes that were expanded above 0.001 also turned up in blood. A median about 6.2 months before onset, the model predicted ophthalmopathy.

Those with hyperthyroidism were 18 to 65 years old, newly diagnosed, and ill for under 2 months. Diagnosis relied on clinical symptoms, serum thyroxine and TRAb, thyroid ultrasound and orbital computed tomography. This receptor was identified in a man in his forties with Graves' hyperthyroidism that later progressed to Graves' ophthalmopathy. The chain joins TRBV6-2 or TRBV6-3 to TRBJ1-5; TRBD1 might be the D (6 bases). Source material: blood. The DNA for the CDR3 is TGTGCCAGCAGTGTCCCGGGGGGGCATCGCAATCAGCCCCAGCATTTT. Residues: CASSVPGGHRNQPQHF.